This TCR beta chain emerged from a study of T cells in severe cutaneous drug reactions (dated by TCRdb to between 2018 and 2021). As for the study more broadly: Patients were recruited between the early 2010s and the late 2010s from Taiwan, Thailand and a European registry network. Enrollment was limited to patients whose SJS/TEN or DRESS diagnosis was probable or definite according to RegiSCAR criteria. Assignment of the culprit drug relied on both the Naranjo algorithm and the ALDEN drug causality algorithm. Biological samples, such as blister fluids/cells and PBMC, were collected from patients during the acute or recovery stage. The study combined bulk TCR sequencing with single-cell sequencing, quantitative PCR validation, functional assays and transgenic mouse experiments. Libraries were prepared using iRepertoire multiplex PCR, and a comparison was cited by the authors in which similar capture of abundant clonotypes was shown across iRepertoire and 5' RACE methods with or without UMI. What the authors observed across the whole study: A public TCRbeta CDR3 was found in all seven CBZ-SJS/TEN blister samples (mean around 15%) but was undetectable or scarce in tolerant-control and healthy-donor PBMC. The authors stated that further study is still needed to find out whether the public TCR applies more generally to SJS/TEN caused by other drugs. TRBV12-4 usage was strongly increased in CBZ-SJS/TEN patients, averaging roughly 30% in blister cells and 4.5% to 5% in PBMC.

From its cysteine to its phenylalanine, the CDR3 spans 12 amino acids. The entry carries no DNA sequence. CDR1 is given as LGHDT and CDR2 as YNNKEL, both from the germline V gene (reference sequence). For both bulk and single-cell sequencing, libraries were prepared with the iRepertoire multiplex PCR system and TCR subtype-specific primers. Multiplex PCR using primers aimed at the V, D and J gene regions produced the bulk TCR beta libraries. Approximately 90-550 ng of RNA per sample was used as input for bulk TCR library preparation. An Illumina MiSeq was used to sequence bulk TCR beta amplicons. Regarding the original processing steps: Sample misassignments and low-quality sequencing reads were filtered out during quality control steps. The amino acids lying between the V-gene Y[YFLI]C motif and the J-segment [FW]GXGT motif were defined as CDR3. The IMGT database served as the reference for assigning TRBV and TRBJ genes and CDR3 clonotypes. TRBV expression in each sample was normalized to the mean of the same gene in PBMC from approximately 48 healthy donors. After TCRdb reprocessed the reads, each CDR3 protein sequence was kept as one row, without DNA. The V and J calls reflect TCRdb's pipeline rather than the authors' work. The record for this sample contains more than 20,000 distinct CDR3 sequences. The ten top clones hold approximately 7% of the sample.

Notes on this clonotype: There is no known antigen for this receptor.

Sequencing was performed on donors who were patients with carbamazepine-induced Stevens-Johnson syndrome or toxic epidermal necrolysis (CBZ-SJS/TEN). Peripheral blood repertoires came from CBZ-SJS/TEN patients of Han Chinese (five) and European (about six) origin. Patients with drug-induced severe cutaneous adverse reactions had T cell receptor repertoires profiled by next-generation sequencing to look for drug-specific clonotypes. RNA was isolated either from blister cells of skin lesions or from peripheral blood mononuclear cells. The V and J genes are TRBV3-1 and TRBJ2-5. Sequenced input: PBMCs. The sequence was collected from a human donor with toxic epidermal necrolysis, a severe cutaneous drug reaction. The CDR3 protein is CASSQVRETQYF.